A selection of T cell receptor beta chains follows, all from one sample in a study of cytomegalovirus exposure and HLA in healthy donors. The table came from immunoSEQ multiplex PCR; TCRdb's copy has only in-frame clones and leaves some out. The sample holds some 150,000 clones, less than 85% seen once. The sequencing input was PBMCs. These TCRs come from an older woman in good health and CMV-seropositive. Each CDR3 is given with its conserved first and last residue. A D gene is named only where the DNA matches it firmly. The listing skips clone size in some rows; elsewhere it reads once, few, many or a size class.

v_gene,j_gene,d_gene,abundance,CDR3aa,CDR3nt
TRBV10-1,TRBJ1-5,.,few,CATVFSNQPQHF,TGCGCCACCGTGTTTAGCAATCAGCCCCAGCATTTT
TRBV27,TRBJ2-5,.,.,CASRPGLHLETQYF,TGTGCCAGCAGACCGGGACTTCACCTCGAGACCCAGTACTTC
TRBV7-6,TRBJ1-6,TRBD1,.,CASSLGTDNNSPLHF,TGTGCCAGCAGCTTGGGGACAGATAATAATTCACCCCTCCACTTT
TRBV28,TRBJ1-2,.,.,CASSLDGNYGYTF,TGTGCCAGCAGTTTAGACGGGAACTATGGCTACACCTTC
TRBV15,TRBJ1-1,.,.,CATSKQSNTEAFF,TGTGCCACCAGCAAACAATCGAACACTGAAGCTTTCTTT
TRBV6-5,TRBJ2-1,TRBD2,.,CASSPGLGGGTEQFF,TGTGCCAGCAGTCCCGGACTAGGAGGAGGAACGGAGCAGTTCTTC
TRBV28,TRBJ2-3,TRBD2,.,CASSTGTSGVAVLDTQYF,TGTGCCAGCAGTACCGGGACTAGCGGGGTTGCCGTGCTAGATACGCAGTATTTT
TRBV5-4,TRBJ2-7,.,.,CASSRDTTGEQYF,TGTGCCAGCAGCCGGGACACTACGGGCGAGCAGTACTTC
TRBV5-6,TRBJ2-7,TRBD1,few,CASSGGQQEGWQYF,TGTGCCAGCAGCGGGGGACAGCAGGAAGGGTGGCAGTACTTC
TRBV5-5,TRBJ2-7,TRBD2,.,CASILTAGGSYEQYF,TGTGCCAGCATCTTAACCGCGGGAGGATCCTACGAGCAGTACTTC
TRBV4-2,TRBJ2-1,TRBD2,.,CASSLEPGLAGNEQFF,TGTGCCAGCAGCCTAGAGCCGGGACTAGCGGGCAATGAGCAGTTCTTC
TRBV5-1,TRBJ2-2,TRBD1,.,CASSLQGATGELFF,TGCGCCAGCAGCTTACAGGGGGCGACCGGGGAGCTGTTTTTT